A single sample is the source of the 3 T cell receptor beta chains below, sequenced in a study of vaccination and CD4 T cells after COVID-19. Specified treatment: approximately 11-day PBMC culture with coronavirus spike peptide pools or control peptides (ViraFEST assay). Sequenced with the Oncomine TCR Beta short-read assay was DNA taken from cultured CD4+ T cells. TCRdb re-called the PCR reads with MiXCR, one entry per CDR3 protein. The data show more than 15,000 distinct CDR3 sequences, roughly 40% seen once. What these receptors recognize is not known. This sample comprised CD4+ T cells from blood, cultured in vitro, obtained before SARS-CoV-2 vaccination. The receptors shown here come from a human donor who had recovered from COVID-19.

This chain links TRBV20-1 with TRBJ1-1; 8 bases match TRBD1. V was pared by 1 base and J by 4 bases, with 11 bases of the junction left unmatched. The CDR3 runs to 16 residues. Per the germline V gene, CDR1 is DFQATT and CDR2 is SNEGSKA (reference sequence). The CDR3 bases are TGCAGTGCTAGAGGCGGCAATGGACAGGGATCCACTGAAGCTTTCTTT. As protein: CSARGGNGQGSTEAFF.

This chain joins TRBV9 and TRBJ1-1; tentatively, D is TRBD1 (5 bases). Germline CDR1 SGDLS, CDR2 YYNGEE. V shed 0 bases and J shed 0 bases, with 12 bases lying between them. This CDR3 comprises 16 residues. Here the CDR3 DNA reads TGTGCCAGCAGCGTAGCTGTGGGGCCGCTGAACACTGAAGCTTTCTTT. It is translated as CASSVAVGPLNTEAFF.

The rearrangement links TRBV6-2 or TRBV6-3 to TRBJ1-1, with D possibly TRBD1 on 5 matching bases. Germline V gene sequence: CDR1 MNHEY, CDR2 SVGEGT. The CDR3 totals 14 residues. V was pared by 7 bases and J by 4 bases, with 16 bases between. DNA for the CDR3: TGTGCCAGCAATTTCGGGTGGGGGGGCACTGAAGCTTTCTTT. This gives the protein CASNFGWGGTEAFF.